This entry describes one T cell receptor (beta chain). The record originates from a study of blood T cell repertoires in COVID-19. Sequencing used immunoSEQ multiplex PCR; TCRdb keeps in-frame clones, though not all of them. The sample lists about 240,000 clones, about 73% occurring once. Trimming stripped 5 bases from V and 6 bases from J, with 12 bases between. The CDR3 has 12 amino acids. Germline loops: CDR1 SGHNT, CDR2 YYREEE (reference sequence). The receptor was isolated from a woman of 80 years or more with acute or convalescent COVID-19. This chain joins TRBV5-4 and TRBJ2-7, with D tentatively TRBD2 (5 bases). Material: peripheral blood. Here the CDR3 DNA reads TGTGCCAGCAGACCCACTAGAGGCGAGCAGTACTTC. Residues: CASRPTRGEQYF. The whole variable domain, remainder taken from reference TRBV5-4 and TRBJ2-7, is ETGVTQSPTHLIKTRGQQVTLRCSSQSGHNTVSWYQQALGQGPQFIFQYYREEENGRGNFPPRFSGLQFPNYSSELNVNALELDDSALYLCASRPTRGEQYFGPGTRLTVT.